These T cell receptor beta chains were read from a single sample in a study of CD8 T cells in ankylosing spondylitis. TCRdb reprocessed the 5' RACE reads via MiXCR and lists one record per CDR3 protein. The repertoire includes approximately 140,000 distinct CDR3 sequences, roughly 44% of them detected once, and 12% to 15% sits in the top ten. Sequenced: synovial fluid, either unsorted or a sorted T cell fraction (not recorded which). The source is a male donor with ankylosing spondylitis. CDR3s include the opening cysteine and the closing phenylalanine or tryptophan. Part of the rows lack a size; the others show once, few, many or a class for expanded clones.

v_gene	j_gene	abundance	CDR3aa
TRBV12-3/TRBV12-4	TRBJ1-1	-	CASSLALDRSAFF
TRBV27	TRBJ2-2	-	CASSYGGQHTGELFF
TRBV6-5	TRBJ2-7	many	CASSYSVSGLSYEQYF
TRBV5-6	TRBJ2-5	-	CASSFEGQGIWETQYF
TRBV7-9	TRBJ2-3	many	CASATLAGGPTDTQYF
TRBV19	TRBJ2-1	-	CASSIGGQGRYNEQFF
TRBV27	TRBJ2-1	-	CASWGVPAYNEQFF
TRBV9	TRBJ2-7	-	CASSVEETYSYEQYF
TRBV7-3	TRBJ2-7	few	CASSLTRAGESSYEQYF
TRBV11-2	TRBJ2-3	-	CASSRDFYTQYF
TRBV4-2	TRBJ1-3	-	CASSGNTIYF
TRBV6-2/TRBV6-3	TRBJ2-7	-	CASSNSRIPLLYEQYF
TRBV13	TRBJ2-3	few	CASSLSPTGTQYF
TRBV4-2	TRBJ2-1	-	CASSQPSRRGLYNEQFF
TRBV5-6	TRBJ1-1	few	CASSPRGDRITEAFF
TRBV27	TRBJ1-5	few	CASSSKGPYQPQHF
TRBV7-9	TRBJ1-1	few	CASSLIGDTEAFF
TRBV14	TRBJ2-2	-	CASSQHPNTGELFF
TRBV11-1	TRBJ2-1	-	CASSLEGLAWNEQFF
TRBV24-1	TRBJ2-7	-	CATSERDRDAYEQYF
TRBV20-1	TRBJ2-7	few	CSASWLRNQPSYEQYF
TRBV3-1	TRBJ2-5	-	CASSQDPTGMRQETQYF
TRBV7-9	TRBJ1-2	-	CASSLQAADGYTF
TRBV27	TRBJ2-7	-	CASSFKVTRVYEQYF
TRBV7-9	TRBJ2-1	-	CASSSILRSSYNEQFF
TRBV27	TRBJ2-7	-	CASSPVPGPYEQYF
TRBV20-1	TRBJ2-7	few	CSAREFATGPLGEQYF
TRBV7-9	TRBJ1-2	-	CASSLGPRANYGYTF
TRBV11-2	TRBJ2-7	-	CASSLTRVTQYF
TRBV28	TRBJ2-5	-	CASSPDRVVKTQYF
TRBV7-6	TRBJ2-2	-	CASSLGIGGVGELFF
TRBV6-5	TRBJ1-5	many	CASSYEVSNQPQHF
TRBV20-1	TRBJ1-4	once	CSARDRGGMGEKLFF
TRBV6-5	TRBJ2-7	-	CASSSQPRRLAGDHHGQYF
TRBV25-1	TRBJ2-7	-	CASKGQISYEQYF
TRBV6-1	TRBJ2-7	many	CASSPGTGFEQYF
TRBV15	TRBJ1-5	-	CATSRGGDGNNQPQHF
TRBV20-1	TRBJ2-5	once	CSARAGRETQYF
TRBV18	TRBJ1-2	-	CASSPNRVLGYTF
TRBV6-2/TRBV6-3	TRBJ2-6	few	CASSYSQSGANVLTF
TRBV12-3/TRBV12-4	TRBJ1-2	few	CASSPYGTTVADGYTF
TRBV12-3/TRBV12-4	TRBJ1-4	few	CASSFFEESATNEKLFF
TRBV5-1	TRBJ2-1	-	CASSLVKLADSYNEQFF
TRBV20-1	TRBJ1-5	many	CSAHRQGAWQPQHF